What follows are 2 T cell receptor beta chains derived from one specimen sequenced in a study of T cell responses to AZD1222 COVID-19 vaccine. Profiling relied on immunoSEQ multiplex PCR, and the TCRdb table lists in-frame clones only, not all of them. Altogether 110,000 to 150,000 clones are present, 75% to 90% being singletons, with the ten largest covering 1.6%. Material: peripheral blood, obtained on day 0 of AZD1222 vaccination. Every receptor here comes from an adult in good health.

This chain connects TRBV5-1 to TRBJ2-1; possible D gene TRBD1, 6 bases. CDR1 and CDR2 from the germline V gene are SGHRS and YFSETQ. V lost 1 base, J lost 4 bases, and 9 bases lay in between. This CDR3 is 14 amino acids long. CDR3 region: CASSLQGRYNEQFF. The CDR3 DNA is TGCGCCAGCAGCTTGCAGGGGCGTTACAATGAGCAGTTCTTC.

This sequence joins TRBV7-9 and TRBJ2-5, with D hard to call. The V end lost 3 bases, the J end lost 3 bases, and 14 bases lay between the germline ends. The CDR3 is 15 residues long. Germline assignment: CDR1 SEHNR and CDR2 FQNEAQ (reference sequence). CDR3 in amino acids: CASSFSGSHKETQYF. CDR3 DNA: TGTGCCAGCAGCTTTTCGGGCTCCCATAAAGAGACCCAGTACTTC.